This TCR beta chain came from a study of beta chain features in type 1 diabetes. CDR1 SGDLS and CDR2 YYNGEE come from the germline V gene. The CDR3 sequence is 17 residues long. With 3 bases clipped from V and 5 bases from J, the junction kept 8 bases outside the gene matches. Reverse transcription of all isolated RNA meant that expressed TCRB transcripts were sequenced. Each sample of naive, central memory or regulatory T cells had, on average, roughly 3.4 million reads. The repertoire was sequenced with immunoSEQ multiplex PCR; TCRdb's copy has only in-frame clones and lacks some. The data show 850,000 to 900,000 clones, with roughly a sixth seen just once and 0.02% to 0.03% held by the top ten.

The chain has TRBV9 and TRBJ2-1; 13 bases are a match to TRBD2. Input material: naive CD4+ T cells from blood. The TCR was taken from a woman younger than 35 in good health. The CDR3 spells CASSGRTSGSQDNEQFF. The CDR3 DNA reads TGTGCCAGCAGCGGTCGGACTAGCGGGAGTCAGGACAATGAGCAGTTCTTC. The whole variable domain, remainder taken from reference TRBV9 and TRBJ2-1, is DSGVTQTPKHLITATGQRVTLRCSPRSGDLSVYWYQQSLDQGLQFLIQYYNGEERAKGNILERFSAQQFPDLHSELNLSSLELGDSALYFCASSGRTSGSQDNEQFFGPGTRLTVL.